This TCR beta chain was sequenced for a study of blood T cell repertoires in COVID-19. Study at large: In each case, the material was cDNA or gDNA derived from T cells, B-cell-depleted T cells, or PBMCs.

The CDR3 has 12 amino acids, counting both end residues. From germline, CDR1 is SGHDT and CDR2 YYEEEE. With regard to this clone: The CDR3 ends on some other residue instead of the conserved phenylalanine or tryptophan, so this is likely a read error. Because the CDR3's place on the DNA is in doubt, the DNA is left out and the CDR3 is given as listed by TCRdb.

Here immunoSEQ multiplex PCR was the method, and the copy in TCRdb shows in-frame clones only, minus some. The sample comprises under 200,000 clones, about 86% of which are singletons, and almost 1% rests with the top ten. The rearrangement links TRBV5-6 to TRBJ1-4; TRBD1, the table's D call, was not compared with the DNA. The TCR originated in a man younger than 30 with acute or convalescent COVID-19. Specimen: peripheral blood. CDR3 in amino acids: CASSFNRASIPY.